A selection of T cell receptor beta chains follows, all from one sample in a study of cytomegalovirus exposure and HLA in healthy donors. Sequencing used immunoSEQ multiplex PCR; TCRdb keeps in-frame clones, though not all of them. The data hold roughly 90,000 clones, with 80% observed a single time. The sequencing input was PBMCs. The receptors derive from a man between 18 and 35 years old in good health and CMV-seronegative. Each CDR3 is given with its conserved first and last residue. Fields, in order: J gene, V gene, CDR3 protein.

j_call: TRBJ2-5; v_call: TRBV19; cdr3_aa: CASSILAGGLDPRETQYF
j_call: TRBJ1-2; v_call: TRBV7-2; cdr3_aa: CASSSGTGGDGYTF
j_call: TRBJ2-3; v_call: TRBV18; cdr3_aa: CASSKSGRTDTQYF
j_call: .; v_call: TRBV6-5; cdr3_aa: CASSYQGQTYEQYF
j_call: TRBJ1-5; v_call: TRBV2; cdr3_aa: CAGTGTASNQPQHF
j_call: TRBJ1-6; v_call: TRBV7-9; cdr3_aa: CASSRQGDSPLHF
j_call: TRBJ2-7; v_call: TRBV5-4; cdr3_aa: CASSFSGGTYEQYF
j_call: TRBJ2-7; v_call: TRBV4-1; cdr3_aa: CASSPTQGSGAEQYF
j_call: TRBJ2-3; v_call: TRBV5-1; cdr3_aa: CASSLEGRFSTDTQYF
j_call: TRBJ2-1; v_call: TRBV5-1; cdr3_aa: CASSLGNSLSYNEQFF
j_call: TRBJ2-3; v_call: TRBV5-4; cdr3_aa: CASSLGQGRTDTQYF
j_call: TRBJ1-3; v_call: TRBV6-6; cdr3_aa: CASRTSRQGAGNTIYF
j_call: TRBJ2-3; v_call: TRBV5-1; cdr3_aa: CASGLAGASTDTQYF
j_call: TRBJ1-1; v_call: TRBV5-8; cdr3_aa: CASSGRPLDTEAFF
j_call: TRBJ1-1; v_call: TRBV5-1; cdr3_aa: CVSSLSGVRAFF
j_call: TRBJ2-3; v_call: TRBV10-2; cdr3_aa: CASLAGTGRTDTQYF
j_call: TRBJ1-2; v_call: TRBV25-1; cdr3_aa: CASSDGGANYGYTF
j_call: TRBJ1-2; v_call: TRBV19; cdr3_aa: CASSHANGWEDRNYGYTF
j_call: TRBJ1-2; v_call: TRBV19; cdr3_aa: CASSITAYGYTF
j_call: TRBJ2-2; v_call: TRBV25-1; cdr3_aa: CASTIPWDRQNTGELFF
j_call: TRBJ2-3; v_call: TRBV9; cdr3_aa: CASSVEVAGGVTQYF
j_call: TRBJ1-2; v_call: TRBV2; cdr3_aa: CASSGGVRGGFGYTF
j_call: TRBJ2-1; v_call: TRBV6-5; cdr3_aa: CASSPGTGANEQFF
j_call: TRBJ2-5; v_call: TRBV19; cdr3_aa: CASSTSGTGFWETQYF
j_call: TRBJ2-7; v_call: TRBV29-1; cdr3_aa: CSVGDIVYEQYF
j_call: TRBJ1-2; v_call: TRBV15; cdr3_aa: CATSRPGQGPYGYTF
j_call: TRBJ2-1; v_call: TRBV6-1; cdr3_aa: CASRESLAGDSNEQFF
j_call: TRBJ2-7; v_call: TRBV7-2; cdr3_aa: CASSLSAGGPHEQYF
j_call: TRBJ2-7; v_call: TRBV10-1; cdr3_aa: CASSESSGTGGKSEQYF
j_call: TRBJ2-5; v_call: TRBV6-1; cdr3_aa: CASSEALTGGVETQYF
j_call: TRBJ1-1; v_call: TRBV5-5; cdr3_aa: CASSTLQTTFF
j_call: TRBJ1-5; v_call: TRBV7-8; cdr3_aa: CASGEQSQPQHF
j_call: TRBJ2-2; v_call: TRBV7-9; cdr3_aa: CASSLAGATGELFF
j_call: TRBJ1-5; v_call: TRBV7-8; cdr3_aa: CASSLRGQGGLTGNQPQHF
j_call: TRBJ2-7; v_call: TRBV7-9; cdr3_aa: CASSPPGSYEQYF
j_call: TRBJ2-2; v_call: TRBV27; cdr3_aa: CASSLGQGWDRELFF
j_call: TRBJ2-7; v_call: TRBV18; cdr3_aa: CASSPGQGINEQYF
j_call: TRBJ1-2; v_call: TRBV6-5; cdr3_aa: CASSQTGGYGYTF
j_call: TRBJ2-1; v_call: TRBV4-1; cdr3_aa: CASSQTSTSGANNEQFF
j_call: TRBJ1-1; v_call: TRBV19; cdr3_aa: CASSIDDGGNTEAFF
j_call: TRBJ1-2; v_call: TRBV6-6; cdr3_aa: CASSPTMTTIYGYTF
j_call: TRBJ1-1; v_call: TRBV7-8; cdr3_aa: CASSSRGAVGTTEAFF